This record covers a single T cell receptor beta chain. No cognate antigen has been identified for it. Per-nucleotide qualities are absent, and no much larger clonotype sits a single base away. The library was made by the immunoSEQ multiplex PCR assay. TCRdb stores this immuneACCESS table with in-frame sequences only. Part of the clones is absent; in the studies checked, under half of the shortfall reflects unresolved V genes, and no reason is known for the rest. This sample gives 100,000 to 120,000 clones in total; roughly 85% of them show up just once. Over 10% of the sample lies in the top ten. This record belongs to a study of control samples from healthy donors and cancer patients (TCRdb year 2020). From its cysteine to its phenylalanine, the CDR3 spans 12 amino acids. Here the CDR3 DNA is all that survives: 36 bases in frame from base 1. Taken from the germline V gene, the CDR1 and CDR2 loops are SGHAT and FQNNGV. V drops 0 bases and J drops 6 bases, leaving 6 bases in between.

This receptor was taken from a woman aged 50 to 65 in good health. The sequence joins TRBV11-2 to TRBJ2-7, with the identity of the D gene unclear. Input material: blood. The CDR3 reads CASSLDGPEQYF. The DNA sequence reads TGTGCCAGCAGCTTAGACGGTCCCGAGCAGTACTTC.